The rows below give T cell receptor beta chains drawn from one sample of a study of regulatory T cells in long-lasting Graves disease. TCRdb recomputed calls from the multiplex PCR reads with MiXCR, one row per CDR3 protein. Of over 350,000 distinct CDR3 sequences listed, more than 20% are singletons. This material consisted of peripheral blood mononuclear cells (PBMCs), taken when the disease was refractory, from a patient treated with antithyroid drugs. The receptors come from a female donor with Graves disease. CDR3s include the opening cysteine and the closing phenylalanine or tryptophan. The D gene is left open where the match is weak. Rows may omit the clone size; those that give it use once, few, many or a size class.

D,V,size,length,J,CDR3,DNA
NA,TRBV20-1,few,15,TRBJ1-1,CSARHLQGVDTEAFF,TGCAGTGCTAGACATTTACAGGGTGTAGACACTGAAGCTTTCTTT
NA,TRBV5-1,NA,15,TRBJ2-5,CASSSLEWQKETQYF,TGCGCCAGCAGCTCATTGGAGTGGCAGAAAGAGACCCAGTACTTC
NA,TRBV5-5,NA,14,TRBJ2-7,CASSLDVVPYEQYF,TGTGCCAGCAGCTTGGATGTGGTTCCCTACGAGCAGTACTTC
NA,TRBV2,many,14,TRBJ1-6,CASQGLVDNSPLHF,TGTGCCAGCCAGGGCCTTGTGGATAATTCACCCCTCCACTTT
NA,TRBV28,few,15,TRBJ2-7,CASSLGAGPDYEQYF,TGTGCCAGCAGTTTGGGCGCGGGACCAGACTACGAGCAGTACTTC
NA,TRBV6-1,many,13,TRBJ1-1,CASSNGVRTEAFF,TGTGCCAGCAGTAACGGGGTGCGCACTGAAGCTTTCTTT
NA,TRBV6-1,many,13,TRBJ1-6,CASSEAPDSPLHF,TGTGCCAGCAGTGAAGCGCCAGATTCACCCCTCCACTTT
NA,TRBV12-3/TRBV12-4,many,14,TRBJ1-6,CASSPGRGNSPLHF,TGTGCCAGCAGTCCGGGGAGGGGGAATTCACCCCTCCACTTT
TRBD1,TRBV11-2,many,14,TRBJ2-5,CASSYRDREETQYF,TGTGCCAGCAGCTACCGGGACAGGGAGGAGACCCAGTACTTC
NA,TRBV12-3/TRBV12-4,many,14,TRBJ1-1,CASIPARDRRVAFF,TGTGCCAGCATCCCAGCCCGGGACCGCCGGGTTGCTTTCTTT
TRBD2,TRBV5-5,many,16,TRBJ2-6,CASSLAGSSGANVLTF,TGTGCCAGCAGTCTAGCGGGGAGCTCTGGGGCCAACGTCCTGACTTTC
NA,TRBV27,many,13,TRBJ1-1,CASGFYLNTEAFF,TGTGCCAGCGGTTTTTACTTGAACACTGAAGCTTTCTTT
TRBD2,TRBV20-1,NA,14,TRBJ2-7,CSASPGLGTYEQYF,TGCAGTGCTTCTCCGGGACTAGGAACCTACGAGCAGTACTTC
NA,TRBV27,few,15,TRBJ2-5,CASSLYGGFQETQYF,TGTGCCAGCAGTTTATACGGAGGGTTCCAAGAGACCCAGTACTTC
NA,TRBV5-1,NA,13,TRBJ2-1,CASSLWLGNEQFF,TGCGCCAGCAGCTTGTGGTTGGGGAATGAGCAGTTCTTC
NA,TRBV27,few,14,TRBJ1-5,CASSLEWGRQPQHF,TGTGCCAGCAGTTTAGAATGGGGACGACAGCCCCAGCATTTT
NA,TRBV9,NA,16,TRBJ1-6,CASSVGAGSASSPLHF,TGTGCCAGCAGCGTAGGTGCAGGATCAGCGAGTTCACCCCTCCACTTT
NA,TRBV12-5,many,15,TRBJ2-5,CASGLVKADQETQYF,TGTGCTAGTGGTTTGGTAAAGGCAGATCAAGAGACCCAGTACTTC
NA,TRBV9,NA,14,TRBJ2-5,CASSGSSAEETQYF,TGTGCCAGCAGCGGCTCTAGCGCTGAAGAGACCCAGTACTTC
NA,TRBV20-1,few,15,TRBJ2-5,CSASTVSGRQETQYF,TGCAGTGCTAGTACCGTCTCGGGGAGGCAAGAGACCCAGTACTTC
NA,TRBV28,many,15,TRBJ2-6,CASTPGEAGANVLTF,TGTGCCAGCACCCCAGGGGAGGCGGGGGCCAACGTCCTGACTTTC
NA,TRBV20-1,NA,14,TRBJ2-5,CSAGDGSGSETQYF,TGCAGTGCTGGAGATGGGTCCGGGAGTGAGACCCAGTACTTC
NA,TRBV28,few,18,TRBJ2-2,CASSLQGSRQPNTGELFF,TGTGCCAGCAGTTTACAAGGGTCGCGACAGCCAAACACCGGGGAGCTGTTTTTT
NA,TRBV7-9,NA,15,TRBJ1-1,CASSLIDRLNTEAFF,TGTGCCAGCAGCCTAATCGACAGGCTGAACACTGAAGCTTTCTTT
NA,TRBV7-2,NA,13,TRBJ2-7,CASSLGGPNEQYF,TGTGCCAGCAGCTTAGGGGGGCCCAACGAGCAGTACTTC
NA,TRBV27,few,16,TRBJ2-2,CASRSLGLENTGELFF,TGTGCCAGCAGATCCCTCGGGCTAGAGAACACCGGGGAGCTGTTTTTT
TRBD2,TRBV6-1,many,14,TRBJ2-7,CASRRLAGSYEQYF,TGTGCCAGCAGGAGACTAGCGGGGTCCTACGAGCAGTACTTC
TRBD2,TRBV28,many,17,TRBJ2-7,CASSFGDYPGGSYEQYF,TGTGCCAGCAGTTTCGGGGACTATCCCGGAGGCTCCTACGAGCAGTACTTC
NA,TRBV6-5,few,15,TRBJ1-2,CASSYRKGPSYGYTF,TGTGCCAGCAGTTACCGTAAAGGGCCCTCTTATGGCTACACCTTC
TRBD1,TRBV20-1,few,14,TRBJ1-2,CSARKLTGQYGYTF,TGCAGTGCTCGGAAGCTGACAGGGCAGTATGGCTACACCTTC
NA,TRBV9,NA,15,TRBJ2-5,CASSVGGGRLETQYF,TGTGCCAGCAGCGTAGGAGGGGGGCGGCTTGAGACCCAGTACTTC
TRBD2,TRBV7-6,NA,16,TRBJ2-3,CASSFRPGGPVDTQYF,TGTGCCAGCAGCTTTCGCCCGGGAGGGCCGGTGGATACGCAGTATTTT
TRBD2,TRBV11-2,NA,22,TRBJ2-1,CASSLFRRGLAGGPSSYNEQFF,TGTGCCAGCAGCTTATTTCGGCGAGGACTAGCGGGAGGCCCCAGCTCCTACAATGAGCAGTTCTTC
NA,TRBV12-3/TRBV12-4,many,15,TRBJ2-2,CASSLWGRNTGELFF,TGTGCCAGCAGTTTATGGGGGAGGAACACCGGGGAGCTGTTTTTT
NA,TRBV7-9,few,15,TRBJ2-7,CASSRSLQGGHEQYF,TGTGCCAGCAGTCGTAGCCTGCAGGGGGGCCACGAGCAGTACTTC
TRBD1,TRBV7-2,many,15,TRBJ2-5,CASSTGQGRGETQYF,TGTGCCAGCAGCACCGGACAGGGAAGAGGAGAGACCCAGTACTTC
NA,TRBV18,many,12,TRBJ2-5,CASSDSQETQYF,TGTGCCAGCTCCGACAGTCAAGAGACCCAGTACTTC
NA,TRBV7-2,many,14,TRBJ1-1,CASSLAAHPPEAFF,TGTGCCAGCAGCTTAGCCGCCCACCCCCCTGAAGCTTTCTTT
NA,TRBV20-1,many,13,TRBJ1-1,CSARVPENTEAFF,TGCAGTGCTAGAGTCCCAGAGAACACTGAAGCTTTCTTT
TRBD1,TRBV28,many,14,TRBJ2-5,CASSSPDRQETQYF,TGTGCCAGCAGTTCTCCGGACAGGCAAGAGACCCAGTACTTC
NA,TRBV7-2,NA,14,TRBJ2-3,CASSWRGVTDTQYF,TGTGCCAGCAGCTGGAGGGGAGTCACAGATACGCAGTATTTT